In this sample, the clone carrying this TCR beta chain turned up a few times. This CDR3 region has 15 residues. V was shortened by 2 bases and J by 1 base, with 11 bases between the two germline ends. CDR1 is SNHLY, CDR2 FYNNEI, per germline. The sample is drawn from a study of early T cells in non-severe SARS-CoV-2 infection. TCRdb passed the 5' RACE reads through MiXCR, listing each CDR3 protein once. The data show just under 60,000 distinct CDR3 sequences, more than 7.5% seen once. This TCR derives from an adult who was a healthcare worker with PCR-confirmed SARS-CoV-2 infection or an uninfected control (not recorded which). Material: whole blood. The V call is TRBV2, the J call TRBJ1-1; D gene uncertain. This CDR3 is CASSERRGTNTEAFF. The CDR3 DNA sequence: TGTGCCAGCAGTGAAAGGCGGGGTACGAACACTGAAGCTTTCTTT.